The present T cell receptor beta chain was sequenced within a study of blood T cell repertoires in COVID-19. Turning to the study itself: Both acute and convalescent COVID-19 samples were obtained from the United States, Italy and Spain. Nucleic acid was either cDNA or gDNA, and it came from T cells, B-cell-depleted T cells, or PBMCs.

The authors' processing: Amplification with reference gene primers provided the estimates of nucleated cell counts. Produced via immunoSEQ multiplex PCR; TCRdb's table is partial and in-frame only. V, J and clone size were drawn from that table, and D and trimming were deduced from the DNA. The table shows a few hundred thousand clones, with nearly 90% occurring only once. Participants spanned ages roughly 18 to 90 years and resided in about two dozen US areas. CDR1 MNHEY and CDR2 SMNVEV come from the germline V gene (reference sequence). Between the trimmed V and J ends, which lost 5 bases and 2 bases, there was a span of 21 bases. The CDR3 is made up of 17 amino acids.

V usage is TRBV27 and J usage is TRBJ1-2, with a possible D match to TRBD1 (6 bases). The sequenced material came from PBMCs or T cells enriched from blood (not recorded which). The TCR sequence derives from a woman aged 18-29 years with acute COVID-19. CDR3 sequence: CASSPLRRRGENYGYTF. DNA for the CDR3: TGTGCCAGCAGTCCTTTGAGGCGCAGGGGCGAGAACTATGGCTACACCTTC.